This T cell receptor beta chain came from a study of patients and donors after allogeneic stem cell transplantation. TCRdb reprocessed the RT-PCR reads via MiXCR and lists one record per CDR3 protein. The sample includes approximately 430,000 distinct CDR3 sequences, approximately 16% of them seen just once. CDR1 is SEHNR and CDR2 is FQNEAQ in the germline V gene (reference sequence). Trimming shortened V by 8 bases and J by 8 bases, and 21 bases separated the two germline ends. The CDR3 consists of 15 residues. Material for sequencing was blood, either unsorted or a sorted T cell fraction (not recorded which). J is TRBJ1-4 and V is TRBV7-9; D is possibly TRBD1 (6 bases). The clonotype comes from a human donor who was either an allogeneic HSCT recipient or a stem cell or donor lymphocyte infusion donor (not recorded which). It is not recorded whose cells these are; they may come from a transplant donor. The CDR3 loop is CASLRPGAMEEKLFF. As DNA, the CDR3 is TGTGCCAGCCTTCGCCCAGGGGCTATGGAGGAAAAACTGTTTTTT.